A single sample is the source of the 17 T cell receptor beta chains below, sequenced in a study of T cell responses to AZD1222 COVID-19 vaccine. TCRdb's table, derived via immunoSEQ multiplex PCR, lists solely in-frame clones and lacks some. This sample carries about 150,000 clones, 88% of them seen once, and the ten largest clones take 5.4%. The source material was peripheral blood, sampled 28 days after the second dose of the MenACWY control vaccine. The receptor source for this set is an adult who received the MenACWY meningococcal vaccine as a control.

This sequence joins TRBV5-8 and TRBJ2-7; the D gene is possibly TRBD2 (6 bases). This CDR3 is built from 13 residues. In germline, CDR1 is SGHTS, CDR2 YDEGEE. V was trimmed by 4 bases and J by 6 bases, leaving 14 bases between them. CDR3: CASSPRRDGEQYF. The CDR3 DNA reads as TGTGCCAGCAGCCCCCGGCGGGATGGCGAGCAGTACTTC. The variable domain in full, completed from reference TRBV5-8 and TRBJ2-7, reads EAGVTQSPTHLIKTRGQQATLRCSPISGHTSVYWYQQALGLGLQFLLWYDEGEERNRGNFPPRFSGRQFPNYSSELNVNALELEDSALYLCASSPRRDGEQYFGPGTRLTVT.

The V and J genes are TRBV3-1 (or the pseudogene TRBV3-2) and TRBJ2-5, with TRBD1 as a possible D gene (6 bases). The ends were cut back, 6 bases at V and 5 bases at J, with 16 bases in the middle. The CDR3 length is 14 residues. Germline V gene lookup returns CDR1 LGHDT and CDR2 YNNKEL (reference sequence). CDR3: CASRPTGGPETQYF. CDR3 coding DNA: TGTGCCAGCAGGCCGACAGGAGGACCGGAGACCCAGTACTTC.

The V call is TRBV6-5, the J call TRBJ2-5, with TRBD1 matching over 7 bases. Germline loops: CDR1 MNHEY, CDR2 SVGAGI. This CDR3 spans 13 amino acids. The ends lost 8 bases at V and 5 bases at J; junction bases unmatched: 8. CDR3 sequence reads: CASATDRSETQYF. For the CDR3, the DNA is TGTGCCAGCGCCACGGACAGGTCGGAGACCCAGTACTTC.

The CDR3 sequence: CASSPPTVNYEQYF. The DNA of the CDR3 is TGTGCCAGCAGTCCGCCGACAGTGAACTACGAGCAGTACTTC. The rearrangement uses TRBV28 and TRBJ2-7; D might be TRBD1 (5 bases). Trimming took off 5 bases at V and 3 bases at J, with 14 bases between the two ends. The V gene's germline CDR1 is MDHEN and CDR2 SYDVKM. The CDR3 is made up of 14 amino acids.

This clone was seen just once. The rearrangement uses TRBV7-3 and TRBJ2-7; a possible D gene is TRBD2 (6 bases). Trimming took off 6 bases at V and 6 bases at J, with 18 bases between the two ends. Germline loops: CDR1 SGHTA, CDR2 FQGTGA. The CDR3 totals 14 residues. CDR3 in DNA: TGTGCCAGCAGTCCCGGGGGAGAGATCCTCGAGCAGTACTTC. It codes for CASSPGGEILEQYF.

The chain couples TRBV6-2 or TRBV6-3 to TRBJ1-2; 7 bases map to TRBD1. The germline CDR1 and CDR2 sequences are MNHEY and SVGEGT. The trim removed 5 bases at V and 1 base at J, leaving 13 bases unmatched. This CDR3 is 17 amino acids long. The CDR3 DNA follows: TGTGCCAGCAGTGTCCGGGACAGAAAGCGTCTTAACTATGGCTACACCTTC. Residues: CASSVRDRKRLNYGYTF.

The rearrangement links TRBV5-4 to TRBJ1-6, with a tentative D call TRBD1 (5 bases). V lost 3 bases to trimming and J lost 5 bases, with 6 bases between them. The CDR3 has 13 amino acids. Germline CDR1 and CDR2: SGHNT and YYREEE (reference sequence). For the CDR3, the DNA is TGTGCCAGCAGCTCGACAGATAATTCACCCCTCCACTTT. The encoded protein is CASSSTDNSPLHF.

The chain joins TRBV5-4 to TRBJ2-1; tentatively, D is TRBD2 (6 bases). Trimming cost V 4 bases and J 9 bases, with 20 bases left between them. This CDR3 contains 15 residues. Germline CDR1 reads SGHNT; CDR2 reads YYREEE (reference sequence). CDR3 residues: CASSANFLVGGEQFF. The CDR3 coding sequence is TGTGCCAGCAGCGCTAACTTCCTGGTGGGGGGTGAGCAGTTCTTC. The full variable domain, rest sourced from reference TRBV5-4 and TRBJ2-1, is ETGVTQSPTHLIKTRGQQVTLRCSSQSGHNTVSWYQQALGQGPQFIFQYYREEENGRGNFPPRFSGLQFPNYSSELNVNALELDDSALYLCASSANFLVGGEQFFGPGTRLTVL.

The chain links TRBV1 to TRBJ2-5; TRBD1, the table's D call, lacks a check against the DNA. TRBV1 is given as a pseudogene. The CDR3 runs 15 residues. DNA of the CDR3: TGCACCAGCAGCCAAGTCCGGGACAGGCAAGAGACCCAGTACTTC. Amino acid sequence: CTSSQVRDRQETQYF.

V usage is TRBV24-1 and J usage is TRBJ2-2, with TRBD2 as a possible D gene (5 bases). V lost 7 bases and J 0 bases, leaving 8 bases between the germline ends. This CDR3 contains 14 residues. CDR1 KGHDR and CDR2 SFDVKD come from the germline V gene. In DNA, the CDR3 is TGTGCCACCAGGTTGGGAGCGAACACCGGGGAGCTGTTTTTT. Translation: CATRLGANTGELFF.

The J gene is TRBJ2-1, the V gene TRBV10-3; D is undetermined. V was trimmed by 2 bases and J by 7 bases, leaving 15 bases between them. The CDR3 loop spans 15 amino acids. Germline V gene lookup returns CDR1 ENHRY and CDR2 SYGVKD. The CDR3 protein is CAISEGQTNRNEQFF. CDR3 sequence (DNA): TGTGCCATCAGTGAGGGGCAGACGAATAGGAATGAGCAGTTCTTC.

This clone is a singleton in its sample. The chain links TRBV7-2 to TRBJ1-1; possible D gene TRBD1, 6 bases. The germline V gene encodes CDR1 SGHTA and CDR2 FQGNSA. The length of the CDR3 is 15 residues. Trimming removed 5 bases from V and 3 bases from J, with 16 bases in between. CDR3: CASSHRLGGDTEAFF. The CDR3 DNA follows: TGTGCCAGCAGCCACCGCCTTGGGGGCGACACTGAAGCTTTCTTT. The variable domain in full, completed from reference TRBV7-2 and TRBJ1-1, reads GAGVSQSPSNKVTEKGKDVELRCDPISGHTALYWYRQSLGQGLEFLIYFQGNSAPDKSGLPSDRFSAERTGGSVSTLTIQRTQQEDSAVYLCASSHRLGGDTEAFFGQGTRLTVV.

The CDR3 reads CSVEDRTGEWRTEAFF. CDR3 in DNA: TGCAGCGTTGAAGATCGCACAGGGGAGTGGAGAACTGAAGCTTTCTTT. This chain connects TRBV29-1 to TRBJ1-1, with 7 bases identical to TRBD1. This CDR3 spans 16 amino acids. Germline V gene lookup returns CDR1 SQVTM and CDR2 ANQGSEA. With 0 bases clipped from V and 5 bases from J, the junction kept 12 bases outside the gene matches.

The rearrangement links TRBV19 to TRBJ1-6, with TRBD1 matching over 9 bases. The trim removed 4 bases at V and 14 bases at J, leaving 9 bases unmatched. Germline values: CDR1 LNHDA, CDR2 SQIVND (reference sequence). The CDR3 length is 14 residues. CDR3 residues: CASSNRQGVNTLHF. For the CDR3, the DNA is TGTGCCAGTAGTAACAGACAGGGGGTGAACACCCTCCACTTT.

This sequence joins TRBV19 and TRBJ2-4; the D is unclear. The V and J ends lost 7 bases and 0 bases respectively, with 10 bases between them. Germline V gives CDR1 LNHDA, CDR2 SQIVND (reference sequence). The CDR3 has 14 amino acids. The DNA of the CDR3 is TGTGCCAGTAACGAACACCTAGCCAAAAACATTCAGTACTTC. Translation gives CASNEHLAKNIQYF.

The rearrangement uses TRBV3-1 (or the pseudogene TRBV3-2) and TRBJ1-4; D unclear. V gave up 0 bases and J gave up 8 bases, with 10 bases separating them. CDR3 size: 14 residues. Germline CDR1 and CDR2: LGHDT and YNNKEL (reference sequence). CDR3 protein: CASSQDLGGEKLFF. The CDR3 region has the DNA TGTGCCAGCAGCCAAGATTTAGGAGGGGAAAAACTGTTTTTT.

This chain joins TRBV7-2 and TRBJ1-2; D is unclear. V gave up 6 bases and J gave up 2 bases, with 10 bases separating them. The germline V gene encodes CDR1 SGHTA and CDR2 FQGNSA. The CDR3 runs to 13 residues. As DNA, the CDR3 is TGTGCCAGCAGTTCGGTCACAAACTATGGCTACACCTTC. Translation gives CASSSVTNYGYTF.